The 4 T cell receptor beta chains below were found in one sample sequenced in a study of T-cell memory formation after mild COVID-19. TCRdb itself ran the 5' RACE reads through MiXCR, one entry per CDR3 protein. The sample contains 150,000 to 200,000 distinct CDR3 sequences, around a third of which appear only once. The sequenced sample consisted of PBMCs or a T cell subset sorted from them (not recorded which). The receptors derive from an adult woman who had mild COVID-19 (a few samples of this study predate the infection). Cell type and time point are not known.

J is TRBJ1-1 and V is TRBV29-1, with D tentatively TRBD1 (5 bases). The CDR3 length is 12 residues. Germline V lookup: CDR1 SQVTM, CDR2 ANQGSEA. Trimming took off 6 bases at V and 1 base at J, with 9 bases between the two ends. CDR3 region: CSVFTGNTEAFF. In nucleotides, the CDR3 is TGCAGCGTCTTTACAGGGAACACTGAAGCTTTCTTT.

This chain joins TRBV19 and TRBJ1-5; D is uncertain. Trimming pared 9 bases from V and 3 bases from J, leaving 24 bases between. The V gene's germline CDR1 is LNHDA and CDR2 SQIVND (reference sequence). CDR3 length: 17 residues. The CDR3 DNA is TGTGCCAGCTCGGCGCAGGCTCTAACAAGGTCCAATCAGCCCCAGCATTTT. Amino acids: CASSAQALTRSNQPQHF.

This clonotype was observed a few times. The V call is TRBV7-6, the J call TRBJ2-7, with 10 bases lining up with TRBD2. Trimming at V came to 0 bases and at J to 3 bases, leaving 8 bases not matched to a gene. The CDR3 length is 17 residues. CDR1 is SGHVS, CDR2 FNYEAQ, per germline. As DNA, the CDR3 is TGTGCCAGCAGCTTAGCCTTGAGCGGGAGGGGGAACTACGAGCAGTACTTC. This encodes CASSLALSGRGNYEQYF.

This clonotype was detected a few times. V is TRBV12-3 or TRBV12-4 and J is TRBJ2-7; 8 bases agree with TRBD1. The trim removed 1 base at V and 3 bases at J, leaving 2 bases unmatched. This CDR3 is 14 amino acids long. The CDR3 here is CASSLGTGFYEQYF. The CDR3 region has the DNA TGTGCCAGCAGTTTAGGGACAGGGTTCTACGAGCAGTACTTC.